The T cell receptor beta chain under discussion was sequenced for a study of cytomegalovirus exposure and HLA in healthy donors. The PCR had 60 Vbeta and 13 Jbeta primers. Only in-frame clones appear in the TCRdb table, and some are missing; sequencing was by immunoSEQ multiplex PCR. The sample yields 110,000 or so clones, around 76% seen once. Every donor was a healthy person donating bone marrow. Study results and limitations: Rarity held for most TCR sequences, but there were some public TCRs that occurred in many donors. Later analysis identified some 16,000 TCR beta sequences associated with HLA alleles, using a false discovery rate threshold of 0.05. The study flagged fewer than 200 TCR beta chains as cytomegalovirus-associated.

In the case of this clone: The antigen remains undetermined.

This sequence was found in a man aged 50 to 60 in good health and CMV-seropositive. Sequenced material: PBMCs.

The DNA for the CDR3 is TGTGCCAGCAGTGATGCAGCGCGTGTTTACAATGAGCAGTTCTTC. This gives the protein CASSDAARVYNEQFF. This chain connects TRBV2 to TRBJ2-1, with D unresolved. V shed 3 bases and J shed 4 bases, with 13 bases lying between them. The CDR3 is 15 residues long. From germline, CDR1 is SNHLY and CDR2 FYNNEI.